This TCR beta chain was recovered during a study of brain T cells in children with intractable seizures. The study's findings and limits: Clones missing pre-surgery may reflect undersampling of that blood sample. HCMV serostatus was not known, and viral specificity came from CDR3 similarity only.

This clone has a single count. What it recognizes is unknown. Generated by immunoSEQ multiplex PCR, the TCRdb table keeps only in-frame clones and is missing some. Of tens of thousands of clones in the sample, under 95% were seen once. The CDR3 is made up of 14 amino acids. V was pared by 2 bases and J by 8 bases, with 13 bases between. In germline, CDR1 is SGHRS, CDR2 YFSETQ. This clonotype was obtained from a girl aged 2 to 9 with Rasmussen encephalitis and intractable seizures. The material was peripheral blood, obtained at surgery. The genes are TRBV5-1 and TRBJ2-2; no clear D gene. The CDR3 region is CASSFPRLRGELFF. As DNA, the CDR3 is TGCGCCAGCAGCTTTCCCAGGTTGAGGGGGGAGCTGTTTTTT.